This T cell receptor beta chain came from a study of blood T cell repertoires in COVID-19. In the study overall: Some COVID-19 samples were acute and others convalescent; all came from the United States, Italy and Spain. Sample material is recorded as cDNA or gDNA derived from T cells, B-cell-depleted T cells, or PBMCs.

Under the authors' procedure: By means of reference gene primer amplification, nucleated cell counts were estimated. The repertoire was sequenced with immunoSEQ multiplex PCR; TCRdb's copy has only in-frame clones and lacks some. D and trimming were read from the DNA, whereas the V and J calls and clone size are those reported in that table. The sample records about 140,000 clones, 60% to 85% being singletons. The CDR3 is 12 residues long. Germline V gene data show CDR1 as SGHTA and CDR2 as FQGNSA. The V end lost 5 bases, the J end lost 6 bases, and 10 bases lay between the germline ends. Sequencing was performed on peripheral blood. This receptor was identified in a man aged 50 to 60 with acute or convalescent COVID-19. The chain combines TRBV7-2 with TRBJ1-2, with TRBD1 as a possible D gene (6 bases). The CDR3 nucleotides are TGTGCCAGCAGCCCGGACAGCCATGGCTACACCTTC. Protein product: CASSPDSHGYTF.